This passage covers 14 T cell receptor beta chains from one sample sequenced in a study of blood T cell repertoires in COVID-19. This table comes from immunoSEQ multiplex PCR, and its TCRdb copy is limited to in-frame clones, with some not included. The sample has about 140,000 clones, about 79% seen once. The sequenced sample consisted of peripheral blood. These receptors were collected from a man in his 60s with active or convalescent COVID-19.

Only one count was recorded for this clone. V usage is TRBV6-5 and J usage is TRBJ2-5; 9 nucleotides match TRBD2. J was trimmed by 1 base and V by 2 bases; bases with no gene match: 5. Germline loops: CDR1 MNHEY, CDR2 SVGAGI. The CDR3 length is 16 residues. CDR3 sequence (DNA): TGTGCCAGCAGTTACGTGGCGGGAGGGCTCCAAGAGACCCAGTACTTC. It is translated as CASSYVAGGLQETQYF.

The chain links TRBV5-1 to TRBJ1-1, with TRBD1 identical over 12 bases. Germline CDR1 reads SGHRS; CDR2 reads YFSETQ. The CDR3 length is 17 residues. Trimming cost V 4 bases and J 0 bases; bases outside gene matches: 7. The CDR3 sequence is CASSPWDRGLLNTEAFF. DNA for the CDR3: TGCGCCAGCAGCCCATGGGACAGGGGGCTACTGAACACTGAAGCTTTCTTT.

The V gene is TRBV27, the J gene TRBJ1-1; TRBD1 might be the D (6 bases). The CDR3 spans 14 residues. The V end lost 6 bases, the J end lost 1 base, and 12 bases lay between the germline ends. Germline values: CDR1 MNHEY, CDR2 SMNVEV (reference sequence). The CDR3 DNA sequence: TGTGCCAGCAGCATTACAGGGTGGAACACTGAAGCTTTCTTT. It is translated as CASSITGWNTEAFF.

V and J are TRBV11-2 and TRBJ1-2; D unresolved. This CDR3 spans 15 amino acids. Between the trimmed V and J ends, which lost 4 bases and 2 bases, there was a span of 14 bases. Germline CDR1 is SGHAT and CDR2 is FQNNGV. As DNA, the CDR3 is TGTGCCAGCAGCTCCAGGTTGTCTCCGAACTATGGCTACACCTTC. As protein: CASSSRLSPNYGYTF.

The chain is built from TRBV25-1 and TRBJ2-2; 7 bases are a match to TRBD1. The CDR3 sequence is 15 residues long. Germline CDR1 is MGHDK and CDR2 is SYGVNS. V was clipped by 4 bases and J by 7 bases; unmatched bases: 9. Here the CDR3 DNA reads TGTGCCAGCAGTGGAAAGGGGGCTTTGGGCGGGGAGCTGTTTTTT. Its translation: CASSGKGALGGELFF.

This clone appeared a single time. The chain links TRBV24-1 to TRBJ1-5; TRBD1 matches at 9 bases. The V and J ends lost 5 bases and 9 bases, in that order; junction bases with no gene match: 7. Germline V gene data show CDR1 as KGHDR and CDR2 as SFDVKD. The CDR3 is 14 amino acids. CDR3 loop: CATSAGQGSAPQHF. The DNA of the CDR3 is TGTGCCACCAGTGCCGGACAGGGGTCGGCGCCCCAGCATTTT.

This clone appeared a single time. The rearrangement links TRBV6-5 to TRBJ2-3, with a tentative D call TRBD1 (6 bases). The CDR3 extends over 14 amino acids. In germline, CDR1 is MNHEY, CDR2 SVGAGI. V was shortened by 10 bases and J by 1 base, with 15 bases between the two germline ends. CDR3 amino acids: CAIWPNRGTDTQYF. The CDR3 DNA sequence: TGTGCCATCTGGCCCAACAGGGGCACAGATACGCAGTATTTT.

This rearrangement joins TRBV4-1 to TRBJ2-5, with unresolved D. The CDR3 has 14 amino acids. From germline, CDR1 is MGHRA and CDR2 YSYEKL. Trimming pared 2 bases from V and 5 bases from J, leaving 12 bases between. Written as DNA, the CDR3 is TGCGCCAGCAGCCAATCGCTAGTGGGTGAGACCCAGTACTTC. Translating it yields CASSQSLVGETQYF.

The genes are TRBV5-4 and TRBJ1-2; TRBD1 aligns across 9 bases. The junction had 10 bases not matched to a gene; V was cut back by 2 bases and J by 2 bases. This CDR3 is built from 17 residues. Germline V gene sequence: CDR1 SGHNT, CDR2 YYREEE (reference sequence). The CDR3 region is CASSFAQGARKNYGYTF. In DNA, the CDR3 is TGTGCCAGCAGCTTTGCACAGGGGGCGAGGAAGAACTATGGCTACACCTTC.

The chain uses TRBV3-1 (or the pseudogene TRBV3-2) and TRBJ2-1; 13 bases match TRBD2. The V and J ends lost 8 bases and 8 bases, in that order; junction bases with no gene match: 18. The CDR3 length is 18 residues. The germline V gene encodes CDR1 LGHDT and CDR2 YNNKEL (reference sequence). The CDR3 is CASGIMATSGGTRDEQFF. CDR3 sequence (DNA): TGTGCCAGCGGGATTATGGCGACTAGCGGGGGGACTAGGGATGAGCAGTTCTTC.

This clone occurred a few times. The chain has TRBV2 and TRBJ2-1; 14 nucleotides match TRBD2. V lost 1 base and J lost 8; bases outside the gene matches: 4. There are 16 residues in the CDR3. The germline gives CDR1 SNHLY, CDR2 FYNNEI. In nucleotides, the CDR3 is TGTGCCAGCAGTGAAGAAGGGACTAGCGGGAGCCATGAGCAGTTCTTC. This sequence encodes CASSEEGTSGSHEQFF.

The rearrangement links TRBV27 to TRBJ2-1, with 7 nucleotides matching TRBD2. Losses at the gene ends were 2 bases for V and 7 bases for J; bases not matched to a gene: 8. Per germline, CDR1 MNHEY and CDR2 SMNVEV (reference sequence). The CDR3 consists of 15 residues. This chain's CDR3 is CASSLAAGARNEQFF. In DNA, the CDR3 is TGTGCCAGCAGTTTAGCGGCGGGAGCGAGGAATGAGCAGTTCTTC.

CDR3 DNA: TGTGCCAGCAGCTGGGAGGGGCAAGTAGGCACTGAAGCTTTCTTT. Translation gives CASSWEGQVGTEAFF. The rearrangement links TRBV5-5 to TRBJ1-1, with a weak D call TRBD1 (5 bases). The CDR3 totals 15 residues. Germline loops: CDR1 SGHKS, CDR2 YYEKEE (reference sequence). Trimming removed 3 bases from V and 4 bases from J, with 16 bases in between.

CDR3 nucleotide sequence: TGTGCCAGCAGTTACCGAACGGGAGAGACCCAGTACTTC. This gives the protein CASSYRTGETQYF. The chain uses TRBV25-1 and TRBJ2-5, with D unclear. This CDR3 region has 13 residues. From germline, CDR1 is MGHDK and CDR2 SYGVNS. V shed 5 bases and J shed 4 bases, with 11 bases lying between them.